This passage covers 15 T cell receptor beta chains from one sample sequenced in a study of T cell responses to AZD1222 COVID-19 vaccine. Here immunoSEQ multiplex PCR was the method, and the copy in TCRdb shows in-frame clones only, minus some. Of about 140,000 clones listed, more than 80% are singletons. Sequencing used peripheral blood, obtained 28 days after the second dose of the MenACWY control vaccine. All receptors come from an adult who received the MenACWY meningococcal vaccine as a control.

This sequence joins TRBV28 and TRBJ2-7; 11 positions agree with TRBD1. This CDR3 is 16 amino acids long. Germline CDR1 MDHEN, CDR2 SYDVKM. The V and J ends lost 5 bases and 2 bases, in that order; junction bases with no gene match: 8. The CDR3 DNA is TGTGCCAGCAGTCCTCCCGGGACAGGGGGTACCTACGAGCAGTACTTC. Translating gives CASSPPGTGGTYEQYF. Full variable domain (outside the CDR3, taken from reference TRBV28 and TRBJ2-7): DVKVTQSSRYLVKRTGEKVFLECVQDMDHENMFWYRQDPGLGLRLIYFSYDVKMKEKGDIPEGYSVSREKKERFSLILESASTNQTSMYLCASSPPGTGGTYEQYFGPGTRLTVT.

V and J are TRBV28 and TRBJ1-2; 8 nucleotides align to TRBD1. V lost 4 bases, J lost 2 bases, and 6 bases stayed unmatched. The CDR3 spans 15 residues. CDR1 is MDHEN, CDR2 SYDVKM, per germline. The CDR3 region is CASSSGQGANYGYTF. CDR3 sequence (DNA): TGTGCCAGCAGTTCCGGACAGGGAGCCAACTATGGCTACACCTTC.

The V call is TRBV5-1, the J call TRBJ2-6; the D gene is possibly TRBD1 (5 bases). The CDR3 consists of 16 residues. Germline V gene data show CDR1 as SGHRS and CDR2 as YFSETQ. V lost 6 bases to trimming and J lost 0 bases, with 13 bases between them. The CDR3 spells CASIDDRLSGANVLTF. In nucleotides, the CDR3 is TGCGCCAGCATCGACGACAGACTCTCTGGGGCCAACGTCCTGACTTTC.

CDR3 sequence reads: CASSDGPGAKNIQYF. Written as DNA, the CDR3 is TGTGCCAGTAGCGACGGACCGGGGGCCAAAAACATTCAGTACTTC. This rearrangement joins TRBV19 to TRBJ2-4, with D perhaps matching TRBD2 (5 bases). The germline V and J ends were trimmed by 6 bases and 1 base, with 13 bases remaining between them. The CDR3 length is 15 residues. Germline values: CDR1 LNHDA, CDR2 SQIVND (reference sequence).

The J gene is TRBJ2-2, the V gene TRBV28, with 9 bases fitting TRBD1. CDR3 length equals 16 residues. V lost 5 bases to trimming and J lost 5 bases; unmatched junction nucleotides: 9. The germline V gene encodes CDR1 MDHEN and CDR2 SYDVKM. The CDR3 sequence is CASSLISGQGTGELFF. The DNA of the CDR3 is TGTGCCAGCAGTCTTATTTCAGGACAGGGGACCGGGGAGCTGTTTTTT.

In DNA form, the CDR3 reads TGTGCCAGCAGAATTGTAGGGGGCCAGGATGAAAAACTGTTTTTT. Its translation is CASRIVGGQDEKLFF. This sequence joins TRBV12-1 and TRBJ1-4; the table names TRBD1, a call not compared with the DNA. TRBV12-1 is assigned pseudogene status. The CDR3 has 15 residues.

The rearrangement uses TRBV10-3 and TRBJ2-3; 10 nucleotides agree with TRBD2. Per the germline V gene, CDR1 is ENHRY and CDR2 is SYGVKD. This CDR3 has 19 amino acids. With 7 bases clipped from V and 2 bases from J, the junction kept 18 bases outside the gene matches. The CDR3 reads CAIMSRVLAGEHYTDTQYF. The DNA of the CDR3 is TGTGCCATCATGAGTCGCGTGCTAGCGGGGGAGCACTACACAGATACGCAGTATTTT.

The chain recombines TRBV28 with TRBJ2-1, with unresolved D. The ends were cut back, 3 bases at V and 10 bases at J, with 19 bases in the middle. The germline gives CDR1 MDHEN, CDR2 SYDVKM. The CDR3 runs 15 residues. The CDR3, as DNA: TGTGCCAGCAGTTTCCGCCATTTAGCCGCCGGGGAGCAGTTCTTC. It is translated as CASSFRHLAAGEQFF. Full variable domain (remainder filled in from reference TRBV28 and TRBJ2-1): DVKVTQSSRYLVKRTGEKVFLECVQDMDHENMFWYRQDPGLGLRLIYFSYDVKMKEKGDIPEGYSVSREKKERFSLILESASTNQTSMYLCASSFRHLAAGEQFFGPGTRLTVL.

The CDR3 loop reads CASSYSYQANYGYTF. The CDR3 DNA is TGTGCCAGCAGTTACTCGTATCAGGCTAACTATGGCTACACCTTC. V usage is TRBV6-5 and J usage is TRBJ1-2, with unresolved D. With 0 bases removed from V and 0 bases from J, the gap between germline ends came to 8 bases. The CDR3 is made up of 15 amino acids. The V gene's germline CDR1 is MNHEY and CDR2 SVGAGI.

The chain is built from TRBV28 and TRBJ2-7; 7 bases map to TRBD1. Germline V CDR1 and CDR2: MDHEN, SYDVKM. With 2 bases clipped from V and 6 bases from J, the junction kept 10 bases outside the gene matches. The CDR3 sequence is 15 residues long. CDR3 nucleotide sequence: TGTGCCAGCAGTTTAGACGGGACAGTGGCCCGCGAGCAGTACTTC. This translates into CASSLDGTVAREQYF.

Here the CDR3 reads CASSQYGANTGELFF. CDR3 in DNA: TGTGCCAGCAGTCAGTACGGGGCGAACACCGGGGAGCTGTTTTTT. The V gene is TRBV9, the J gene TRBJ2-2; tentative D call: TRBD2 (5 bases). CDR1 and CDR2 from the germline V gene are SGDLS and YYNGEE. The CDR3 is 15 residues long. The V and J ends lost 5 bases and 0 bases respectively, with 11 bases between them.

This chain uses TRBV2 with TRBJ2-1; D unresolved. Trimming removed 6 bases at V and 5 bases at J, with 11 bases between. Germline CDR1 reads SNHLY; CDR2 reads FYNNEI. The CDR3 is 13 amino acids. CDR3 nucleotides: TGTGCCAGCAGCGTTGGTCCCGACAATGAGCAGTTCTTC. Translated: CASSVGPDNEQFF.

The CDR3 here is CASNKGGTEAFF. Written as DNA, the CDR3 is TGTGCCAGCAATAAAGGGGGCACTGAAGCTTTCTTT. The V gene is TRBV7-8, the J gene TRBJ1-1; perhaps TRBD1 as D (6 bases). V gave up 7 bases and J gave up 4 bases, with 10 bases separating them. CDR1 and CDR2 (germline): SGHVS, FQNEAQ. This CDR3 contains 12 residues.

The CDR3: CASSYTGNQPQHF. CDR3 DNA sequence: TGTGCCAGCAGTTACACGGGGAATCAGCCCCAGCATTTT. The J gene is TRBJ1-5, the V gene TRBV6-5; D not certain. The CDR3 runs to 13 residues. Trimming pared 2 bases from V and 4 bases from J, leaving 6 bases between. CDR1 is MNHEY, CDR2 SVGAGI, per germline.

The CDR3 DNA reads TGTGCCAGCTCACCCGGACCAGACCAAAACTATGGCTACACCTTC. Its protein product is CASSPGPDQNYGYTF. The genes are TRBV18 and TRBJ1-2; D uncertain. The CDR3 sequence is 15 residues long. Germline V CDR1 and CDR2: KGHSH, LQKENI. V lost 3 bases, J lost 2 bases, and 13 bases lay in between.